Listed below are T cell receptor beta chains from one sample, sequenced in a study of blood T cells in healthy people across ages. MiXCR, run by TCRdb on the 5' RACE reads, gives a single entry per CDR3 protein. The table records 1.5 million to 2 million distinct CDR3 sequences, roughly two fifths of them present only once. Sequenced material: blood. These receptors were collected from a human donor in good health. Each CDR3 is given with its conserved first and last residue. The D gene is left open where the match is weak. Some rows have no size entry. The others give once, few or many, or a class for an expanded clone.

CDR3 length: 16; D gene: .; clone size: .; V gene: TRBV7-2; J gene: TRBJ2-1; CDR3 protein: CASSLERGLSYNEQFF; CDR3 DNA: TGTGCCAGCAGCTTAGAACGGGGGTTAAGCTACAATGAGCAGTTCTTC
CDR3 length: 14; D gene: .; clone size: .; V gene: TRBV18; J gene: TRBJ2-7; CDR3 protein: CASSPPNRVGEQYF; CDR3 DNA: TGTGCCAGCTCACCACCGAACAGGGTCGGCGAGCAGTACTTC
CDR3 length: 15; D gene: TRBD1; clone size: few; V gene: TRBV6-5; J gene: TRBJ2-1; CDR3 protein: CASSYFAGQGDEQFF; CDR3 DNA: TGTGCCAGCAGTTACTTCGCCGGACAGGGTGATGAGCAGTTCTTC
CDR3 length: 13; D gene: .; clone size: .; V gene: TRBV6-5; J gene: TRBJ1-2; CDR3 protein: CASSYSLGYGYTF; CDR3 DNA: TGTGCCAGCAGTTACTCGTTAGGTTATGGCTACACCTTC
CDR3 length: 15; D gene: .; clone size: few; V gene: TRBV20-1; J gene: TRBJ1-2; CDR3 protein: CSAPASRQVNYGYTF; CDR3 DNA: TGCAGTGCTCCAGCGAGTCGGCAGGTCAACTATGGCTACACCTTC
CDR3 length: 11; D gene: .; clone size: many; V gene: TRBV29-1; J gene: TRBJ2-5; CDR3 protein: CSSKKGETQYF; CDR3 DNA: TGCAGCTCCAAAAAAGGGGAGACCCAGTACTTC
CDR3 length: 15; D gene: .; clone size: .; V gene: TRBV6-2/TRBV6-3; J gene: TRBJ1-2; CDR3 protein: CASSRTPDSSYGYTF; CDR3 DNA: TGTGCCAGCAGTCGGACCCCGGACAGTAGTTATGGCTACACCTTC
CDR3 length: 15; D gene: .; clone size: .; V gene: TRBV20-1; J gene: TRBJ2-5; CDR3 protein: CSAFTGTHVGETQYF; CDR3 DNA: TGCAGTGCTTTTACCGGGACACACGTGGGGGAGACCCAGTACTTC
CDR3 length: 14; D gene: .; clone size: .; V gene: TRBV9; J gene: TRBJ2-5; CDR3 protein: CASSVKGLGETQYF; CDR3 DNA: TGTGCCAGCAGCGTAAAGGGGTTAGGGGAGACCCAGTACTTC
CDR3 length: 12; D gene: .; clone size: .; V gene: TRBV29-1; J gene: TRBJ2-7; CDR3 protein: CSVVPGAHEQYF; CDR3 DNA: TGCAGCGTTGTGCCGGGGGCCCACGAGCAGTACTTC
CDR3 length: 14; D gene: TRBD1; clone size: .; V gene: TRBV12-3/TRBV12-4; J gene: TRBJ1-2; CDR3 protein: CASMAGTGAYGYTF; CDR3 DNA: TGTGCCAGCATGGCGGGGACAGGGGCATATGGCTACACCTTC
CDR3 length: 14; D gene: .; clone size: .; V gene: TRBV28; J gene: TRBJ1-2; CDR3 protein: CASSLGQKPYGYTF; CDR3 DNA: TGTGCCAGCAGTTTAGGCCAGAAACCCTATGGCTACACCTTC
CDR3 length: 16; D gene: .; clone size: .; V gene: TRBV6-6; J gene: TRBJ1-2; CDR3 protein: CASSYRISWEDYGYTF; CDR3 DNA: TGTGCCAGCAGTTATAGAATCTCTTGGGAGGACTATGGCTACACCTTC
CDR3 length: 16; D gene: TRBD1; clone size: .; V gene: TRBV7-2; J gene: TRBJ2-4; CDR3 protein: CASSSRTGLAKNIQYF; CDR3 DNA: TGTGCCAGCAGCTCCCGGACAGGGTTAGCCAAAAACATTCAGTACTTC
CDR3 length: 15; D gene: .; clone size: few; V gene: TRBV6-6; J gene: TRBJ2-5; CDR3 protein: CASSYSMGLKETQYF; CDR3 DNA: TGTGCCAGCAGTTACTCAATGGGACTCAAAGAGACCCAGTACTTC
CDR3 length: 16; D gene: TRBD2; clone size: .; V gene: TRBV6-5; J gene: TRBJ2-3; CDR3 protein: CASRRSGLASTDTQYF; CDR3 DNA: TGTGCCAGCAGGCGCTCGGGACTAGCTAGCACAGATACGCAGTATTTT
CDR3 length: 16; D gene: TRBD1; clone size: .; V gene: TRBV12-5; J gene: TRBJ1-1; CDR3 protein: CASGSGWGTGRSEAFF; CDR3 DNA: TGTGCTAGTGGCTCCGGTTGGGGGACAGGAAGGTCTGAAGCTTTCTTT
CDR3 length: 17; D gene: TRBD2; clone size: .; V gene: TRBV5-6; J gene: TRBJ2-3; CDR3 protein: CASSLITTSAGTDTQYF; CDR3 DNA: TGTGCCAGCAGCTTGATAACGACTAGCGCGGGCACAGATACGCAGTATTTT
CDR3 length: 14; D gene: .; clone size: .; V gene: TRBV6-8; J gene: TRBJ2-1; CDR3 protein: CASIRMAPFNEQFF; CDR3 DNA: TGTGCCAGCATTCGTATGGCCCCCTTCAATGAGCAGTTCTTC
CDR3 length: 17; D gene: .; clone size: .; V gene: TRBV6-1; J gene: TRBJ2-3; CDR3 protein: CASSASRARPSTDTQYF; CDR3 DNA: TGTGCCAGCAGTGCCTCCCGTGCTAGACCAAGCACAGATACGCAGTATTTT
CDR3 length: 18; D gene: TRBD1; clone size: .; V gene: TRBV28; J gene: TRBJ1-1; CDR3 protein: CASSPIPSLRDRGREAFF; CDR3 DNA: TGTGCCAGCAGTCCAATTCCCTCTCTCCGGGACAGGGGTCGAGAAGCTTTCTTT
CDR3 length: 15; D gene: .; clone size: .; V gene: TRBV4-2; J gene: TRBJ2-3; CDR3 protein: CASSQDLGGRDTQYF; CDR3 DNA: TGTGCCAGCAGCCAAGATCTGGGGGGAAGAGATACGCAGTATTTT
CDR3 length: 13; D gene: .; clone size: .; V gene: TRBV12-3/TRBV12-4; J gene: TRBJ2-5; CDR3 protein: CASTRAPRETQYF; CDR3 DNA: TGTGCCAGCACCAGGGCGCCACGGGAGACCCAGTACTTC
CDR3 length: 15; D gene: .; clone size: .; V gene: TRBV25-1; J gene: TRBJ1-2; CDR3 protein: CASSEGVGGYYGYTF; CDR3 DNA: TGTGCCAGCAGTGAAGGGGTCGGAGGGTACTATGGCTACACCTTC
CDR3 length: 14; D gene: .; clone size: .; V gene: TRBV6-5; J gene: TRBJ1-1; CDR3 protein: CASSYDTNRVRAFF; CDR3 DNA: TGTGCCAGCAGTTACGACACCAACCGAGTTAGAGCTTTCTTT
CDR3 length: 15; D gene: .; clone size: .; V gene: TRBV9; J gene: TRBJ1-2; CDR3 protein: CASSVRPNLPYGYTF; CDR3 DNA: TGTGCCAGCAGCGTCAGGCCTAACCTCCCCTATGGCTACACCTTC
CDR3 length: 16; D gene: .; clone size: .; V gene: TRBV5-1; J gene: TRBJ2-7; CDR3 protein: CASSLLQGRGGYEQYF; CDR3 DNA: TGCGCCAGCAGCTTGCTCCAGGGGCGAGGAGGCTACGAGCAGTACTTC
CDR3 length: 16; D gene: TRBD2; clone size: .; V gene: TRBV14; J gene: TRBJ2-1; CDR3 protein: CASSPKRGTSYNEQFF; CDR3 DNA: TGTGCCAGCAGCCCCAAGCGGGGGACTTCCTACAATGAGCAGTTCTTC
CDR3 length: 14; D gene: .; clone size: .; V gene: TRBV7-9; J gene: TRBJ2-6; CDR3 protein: CASSPYEGANVLTF; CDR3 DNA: TGTGCCAGCAGCCCGTACGAGGGGGCCAACGTCCTGACTTTC
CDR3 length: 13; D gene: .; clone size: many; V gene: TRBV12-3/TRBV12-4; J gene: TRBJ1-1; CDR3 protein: CASSLGHRAEAFF; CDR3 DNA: TGTGCCAGCAGTTTAGGCCATCGGGCAGAAGCTTTCTTT
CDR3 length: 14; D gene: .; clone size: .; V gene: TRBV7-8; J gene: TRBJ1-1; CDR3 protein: CASSLGTGSAYAFF; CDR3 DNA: TGTGCCAGCAGCTTAGGAACAGGGTCAGCTTATGCTTTCTTT
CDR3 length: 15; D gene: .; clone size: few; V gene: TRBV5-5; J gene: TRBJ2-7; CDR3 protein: CASSLGMVSSYEQYF; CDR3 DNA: TGTGCCAGCAGCTTGGGAATGGTAAGCTCCTACGAGCAGTACTTC
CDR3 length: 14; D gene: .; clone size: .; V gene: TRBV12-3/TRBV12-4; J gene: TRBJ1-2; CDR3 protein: CASSLAAGFGGYTF; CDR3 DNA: TGTGCCAGCAGTTTAGCAGCAGGCTTTGGGGGCTACACCTTC
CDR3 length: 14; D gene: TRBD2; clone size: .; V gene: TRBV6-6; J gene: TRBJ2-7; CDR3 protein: CASKPSGGGYEQYF; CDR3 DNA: TGTGCCAGCAAGCCTAGCGGGGGAGGATACGAGCAGTACTTC
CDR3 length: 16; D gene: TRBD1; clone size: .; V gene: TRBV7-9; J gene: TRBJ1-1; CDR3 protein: CASSLVRDRGPTEAFF; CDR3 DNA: TGTGCCAGCAGCTTAGTACGGGACAGGGGGCCCACTGAAGCTTTCTTT
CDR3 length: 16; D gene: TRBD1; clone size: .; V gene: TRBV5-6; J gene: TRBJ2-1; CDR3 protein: CASSFRDSSPLNEQFF; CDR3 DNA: TGTGCCAGCAGCTTTAGGGACAGCTCTCCTCTGAATGAGCAGTTCTTC
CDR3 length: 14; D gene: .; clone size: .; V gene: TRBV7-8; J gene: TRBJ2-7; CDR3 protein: CASSFGRAPYEQYF; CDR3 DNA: TGTGCCAGCAGCTTTGGCAGGGCTCCCTACGAGCAGTACTTC
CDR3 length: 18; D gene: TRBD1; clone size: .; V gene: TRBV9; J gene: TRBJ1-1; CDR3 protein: CASSLRQGSSGVNTEAFF; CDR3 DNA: TGTGCCAGCAGCCTCCGACAGGGATCCTCTGGTGTGAACACTGAAGCTTTCTTT